Following are 21 T cell receptor beta chains from one sample sequenced in a study of blood T cell repertoires in COVID-19. Repertoires were generated with immunoSEQ multiplex PCR, while TCRdb's copy carries only in-frame clones and drops some. The sample contains a few hundred thousand clones, approximately 92% of which appear only once. Sequencing was done on a sample of PBMCs or T cells enriched from blood (not recorded which). These receptors came from a woman aged 18 to 35 who had recovered from COVID-19.

This chain connects TRBV5-1 to TRBJ2-2; weak D call: TRBD2 (5 bases). Trimming took 0 bases from V and 6 from J, leaving 9 bases between them. This CDR3 comprises 14 residues. Germline CDR1 reads SGHRS; CDR2 reads YFSETQ. The CDR3 coding sequence is TGCGCCAGCAGCTTGGATCTAGCCCCCGGGGAGCTGTTTTTT. It is translated as CASSLDLAPGELFF.

The chain joins TRBV11-1 to TRBJ1-2; D is unclear. Germline loops: CDR1 SGHAT, CDR2 FQDESV (reference sequence). V was trimmed by 1 base and J by 8 bases, leaving 11 bases between them. The CDR3 contains 13 residues. This CDR3 reads CASSLVLGEGYTF. CDR3 coding DNA: TGTGCCAGCAGCTTAGTATTGGGAGAAGGCTACACCTTC.

In this sample, this clone turned up a few times. The chain recombines TRBV9 with TRBJ2-7; 7 bases are a match to TRBD1. Germline V CDR1 and CDR2: SGDLS, YYNGEE. The CDR3 runs to 15 residues. The junction had 12 bases not matched to a gene; V was cut back by 3 bases and J by 6 bases. The CDR3 DNA follows: TGTGCCAGCAGCGCCGCACAGGGGAGTGTAGGCGAGCAGTACTTC. Translating it yields CASSAAQGSVGEQYF.

The chain combines TRBV2 with TRBJ2-5, with 12 bases lining up with TRBD2. Germline assignment: CDR1 SNHLY and CDR2 FYNNEI. The trim removed 6 bases at V and 3 bases at J, leaving 17 bases unmatched. This CDR3 spans 19 amino acids. For the CDR3, the DNA is TGTGCCAGCAGAACCCCCGTTCTAGTCAGACTAGCGGGGGAAGAGACCCAGTACTTC. Its translation is CASRTPVLVRLAGEETQYF.

The rearrangement joins TRBV5-1 to TRBJ1-1; D remains unclear. The V end lost 0 bases, the J end lost 1 base, and 10 bases lay between the germline ends. Germline CDR1 is SGHRS and CDR2 is YFSETQ. The CDR3 sequence is 15 residues long. CDR3 sequence reads: CASSLAGTANTEAFF. The CDR3 coding sequence is TGCGCCAGCAGCTTGGCGGGAACGGCGAACACTGAAGCTTTCTTT. Full variable domain (missing parts from reference TRBV5-1 and TRBJ1-1): KAGVTQTPRYLIKTRGQQVTLSCSPISGHRSVSWYQQTPGQGLQFLFEYFSETQRNKGNFPGRFSGRQFSNSRSEMNVSTLELGDSALYLCASSLAGTANTEAFFGQGTRLTVV.

The V and J genes are TRBV19 and TRBJ1-2, with D maybe TRBD1 (5 bases). V gave up 4 bases and J gave up 6 bases, with 21 bases separating them. Looked up from germline, CDR1 is LNHDA and CDR2 is SQIVND (reference sequence). The CDR3 has 16 residues. The CDR3 reads CASSSKGRGGENGYTF. The CDR3 DNA follows: TGTGCCAGTAGTAGCAAGGGGAGGGGAGGAGAGAATGGCTACACCTTC.

About this clone itself: The same CDR3 arises from other DNA sequences in this sample as well. This chain connects TRBV6-5 to TRBJ1-5, with TRBD1 matching 8 bases. Germline-derived CDR1 and CDR2 are MNHEY and SVGAGI. V dropped 8 bases and J dropped 2; count of bases not matched to a gene: 5. This CDR3 has 14 amino acids. The CDR3 spells CASSGQGGNQPQHF. In DNA form, the CDR3 reads TGTGCCAGCTCTGGACAGGGAGGCAATCAGCCCCAGCATTTT.

This rearrangement joins TRBV7-8 to TRBJ1-2, with D possibly TRBD1 on 5 matching bases. Germline V CDR1 and CDR2: SGHVS, FQNEAQ. CDR3 length: 15 residues. Trimming removed 4 bases at V and 0 bases at J, with 12 bases between. The CDR3 loop reads CASSSRQLANYGYTF. The CDR3 DNA reads as TGTGCCAGCAGCTCCAGACAGTTAGCTAACTATGGCTACACCTTC. The entire variable domain, with the rest obtained from reference TRBV7-8 and TRBJ1-2, is as follows: GAGVSQSPRYKVAKRGQDVALRCDPISGHVSLFWYQQALGQGPEFLTYFQNEAQLDKSGLPSDRFFAERPEGSVSTLKIQRTQQEDSAVYLCASSSRQLANYGYTFGSGTRLTVV.

The genes are TRBV11-3 and TRBJ1-1, with 10 bases identical to TRBD1. Germline V gives CDR1 SGHNT, CDR2 YENEEA. V was clipped by 1 base and J by 8 bases; unmatched bases: 4. CDR3 length: 14 amino acids. Written as DNA, the CDR3 is TGTGCCAGCAGCTTAGGGGGGACAGGGGACGAAGCTTTCTTT. Amino acids: CASSLGGTGDEAFF.

The V and J genes are TRBV5-1 and TRBJ2-5; D gene uncertain. The V gene's germline CDR1 is SGHRS and CDR2 YFSETQ. Trimming removed 4 bases at V and 4 bases at J, with 11 bases between. CDR3 length: 13 residues. The CDR3 nucleotides read TGCGCCAGCAGCCCCGCGGTTGGAGAGACCCAGTACTTC. This sequence encodes CASSPAVGETQYF.

The J gene is TRBJ1-1, the V gene TRBV7-3, with 9 bases identical to TRBD1. Germline trimming cut 5 bases from V and 1 base from J; bases unmatched to any gene: 2. CDR1 is SGHTA, CDR2 FQGTGA, per germline. The CDR3 length is 14 residues. CDR3 sequence (DNA): TGTGCCAGCAGCGAGACAGGGGGGAACACTGAAGCTTTCTTT. Its protein is CASSETGGNTEAFF.

V usage is TRBV12-3 or TRBV12-4 and J usage is TRBJ1-2; D is unclear. V lost 5 bases to trimming and J lost 3 bases, with 10 bases between them. The CDR3 length is 13 residues. This CDR3 reads CASSPEGDYGYTF. CDR3 DNA sequence: TGTGCCAGCAGTCCCGAGGGTGACTATGGCTACACCTTC.

The table lists this clone with a count of one. Other DNA sequences in the sample encode the same CDR3. V is TRBV28 and J is TRBJ2-2; 10 bases agree with TRBD2. CDR1 and CDR2 from the germline V gene are MDHEN and SYDVKM. The CDR3 length is 17 residues. With V trimmed by 3 bases and J by 2 bases, 6 bases remained unmatched. This CDR3 reads CASSFPGLAANTGELFF. Written as DNA, the CDR3 is TGTGCCAGCAGTTTTCCCGGACTAGCGGCCAACACCGGGGAGCTGTTTTTT.

Comment on this clone: Germline and junction disagree at one end, which may indicate a read error. The chain employs TRBV9 and TRBJ2-2; TRBD1 matches 10 bases. The CDR3 has 18 amino acids. Germline CDR1 is SGDLS and CDR2 is YYNGEE. This CDR3 is CASTVGGGTGVNTGELFF. The CDR3 region has the DNA TGTGCCAGCACCGTAGGGGGGGGGACAGGGGTGAACACCGGGGAGCTGTTTTTT.

In its sample, this clone was seen a few times. V usage is TRBV13 and J usage is TRBJ1-1, with D maybe TRBD1 (6 bases). The CDR3 has 13 residues. The germline V gene encodes CDR1 PRHDT and CDR2 FYEKMQ (reference sequence). V dropped 3 bases and J dropped 6 bases, with 11 bases sitting between them. The CDR3 reads CASSFQGGAEAFF. The CDR3 DNA sequence: TGTGCCAGCAGCTTTCAAGGGGGGGCTGAAGCTTTCTTT.

This sequence joins TRBV9 and TRBJ2-3; 8 bases line up with TRBD2. The CDR3 sequence is 17 residues long. CDR1 SGDLS and CDR2 YYNGEE come from the germline V gene. The V gene end was trimmed by 0 bases and the J gene end by 1 base; junction bases not matched to a gene: 7. CDR3 loop: CASSVGERGGGTDTQYF. CDR3 nucleotides: TGTGCCAGCAGCGTAGGGGAACGGGGGGGCGGCACAGATACGCAGTATTTT.

This sequence joins TRBV6-5 and TRBJ1-2; D possibly corresponds to TRBD1 (6 bases). There are 14 residues in the CDR3. Trimming stripped 7 bases from V and 2 bases from J, with 14 bases between. Germline CDR1 reads MNHEY; CDR2 reads SVGAGI. The CDR3 reads CASTADRTNYGYTF. CDR3 DNA sequence: TGTGCCAGCACCGCGGACAGAACAAACTATGGCTACACCTTC.

V usage is TRBV28 and J usage is TRBJ1-1; D remains unclear. CDR3 length equals 13 residues. Germline CDR1 reads MDHEN; CDR2 reads SYDVKM. The V end was cut by 6 bases, the J end by 3 bases, with 11 bases between. CDR3: CASRVRRDTEAFF. The CDR3, as DNA: TGTGCCAGCAGGGTGAGAAGAGACACTGAAGCTTTCTTT. Full variable domain (outside the CDR3, taken from reference TRBV28 and TRBJ1-1): DVKVTQSSRYLVKRTGEKVFLECVQDMDHENMFWYRQDPGLGLRLIYFSYDVKMKEKGDIPEGYSVSREKKERFSLILESASTNQTSMYLCASRVRRDTEAFFGQGTRLTVV.

The gene calls are TRBV5-1 and TRBJ1-1; D is uncertain. The CDR3 length is 15 residues. Trimming removed 3 bases from V and 1 base from J, with 13 bases in between. The germline V gene has CDR1 SGHRS and CDR2 YFSETQ. The CDR3 is CASSSEVVKNTEAFF. The CDR3 region has the DNA TGCGCCAGCAGCTCAGAGGTGGTTAAGAACACTGAAGCTTTCTTT.

This clone was found once. The chain is built from TRBV4-1 and TRBJ2-1; 7 bases agree with TRBD1. The CDR3 is 16 amino acids. Germline assignment: CDR1 MGHRA and CDR2 YSYEKL. V shed 4 bases, J shed 4 bases, and the junction held 10 bases outside the gene matches. The CDR3 DNA follows: TGCGCCAGCAGCCCAAACCGGGACAGTGTGTACAATGAGCAGTTCTTC. This gives the protein CASSPNRDSVYNEQFF.

The chain is built from TRBV29-1 and TRBJ2-3; 7 bases line up with TRBD1. The CDR3 spans 14 residues. Germline CDR1 is SQVTM and CDR2 is ANQGSEA. V was pared by 6 bases and J by 4 bases, with 10 bases of the junction left unmatched. The CDR3 DNA is TGCAGCGTGGAAAAAGGGACAGTTTCAGATACGCAGTATTTT. Protein product: CSVEKGTVSDTQYF.